The source of this T cell receptor (beta chain) is a study of T cell clonality in common variable immunodeficiency. Study-wide points: Repertoire-complication correlations in CVID were limited by patient heterogeneity.

Losses at the gene ends were 6 bases for V and 3 bases for J; bases not matched to a gene: 10. The V gene's germline CDR1 is SQVTM and CDR2 ANQGSEA. The CDR3 extends over 14 amino acids. Profiled with immunoSEQ multiplex PCR; TCRdb holds only in-frame clones, not every one. Singletons are absent from the sample, which has 30,000 to 40,000 clones. This clone showed up many times. The target antigen is unknown. The read is 3 residues too short to cover the CDR3 end, so that end is filled in from the germline J gene. This chain uses TRBV29-1 with TRBJ1-2; 7 nucleotides agree with TRBD1. Input material: peripheral blood mononuclear cells. This TCR was recovered from a person between 18 and 69 years old in good health. The DNA read from the CDR3 is TGCAGCGTCCCCGGCCTAGACAGGGACTATGGC. Translating it yields CSVPGLDRDYG. Given in full, the CDR3 is CSVPGLDRDYGYTF. Full variable domain (remainder filled in from reference TRBV29-1 and TRBJ1-2): SAVISQKPSRDICQRGTSLTIQCQVDSQVTMMFWYRQQPGQSLTLIATANQGSEATYESGFVIDKFPISRPNLTFSTLTVSNMSPEDSSIYLCSVPGLDRDYGYTFGSGTRLTVV.